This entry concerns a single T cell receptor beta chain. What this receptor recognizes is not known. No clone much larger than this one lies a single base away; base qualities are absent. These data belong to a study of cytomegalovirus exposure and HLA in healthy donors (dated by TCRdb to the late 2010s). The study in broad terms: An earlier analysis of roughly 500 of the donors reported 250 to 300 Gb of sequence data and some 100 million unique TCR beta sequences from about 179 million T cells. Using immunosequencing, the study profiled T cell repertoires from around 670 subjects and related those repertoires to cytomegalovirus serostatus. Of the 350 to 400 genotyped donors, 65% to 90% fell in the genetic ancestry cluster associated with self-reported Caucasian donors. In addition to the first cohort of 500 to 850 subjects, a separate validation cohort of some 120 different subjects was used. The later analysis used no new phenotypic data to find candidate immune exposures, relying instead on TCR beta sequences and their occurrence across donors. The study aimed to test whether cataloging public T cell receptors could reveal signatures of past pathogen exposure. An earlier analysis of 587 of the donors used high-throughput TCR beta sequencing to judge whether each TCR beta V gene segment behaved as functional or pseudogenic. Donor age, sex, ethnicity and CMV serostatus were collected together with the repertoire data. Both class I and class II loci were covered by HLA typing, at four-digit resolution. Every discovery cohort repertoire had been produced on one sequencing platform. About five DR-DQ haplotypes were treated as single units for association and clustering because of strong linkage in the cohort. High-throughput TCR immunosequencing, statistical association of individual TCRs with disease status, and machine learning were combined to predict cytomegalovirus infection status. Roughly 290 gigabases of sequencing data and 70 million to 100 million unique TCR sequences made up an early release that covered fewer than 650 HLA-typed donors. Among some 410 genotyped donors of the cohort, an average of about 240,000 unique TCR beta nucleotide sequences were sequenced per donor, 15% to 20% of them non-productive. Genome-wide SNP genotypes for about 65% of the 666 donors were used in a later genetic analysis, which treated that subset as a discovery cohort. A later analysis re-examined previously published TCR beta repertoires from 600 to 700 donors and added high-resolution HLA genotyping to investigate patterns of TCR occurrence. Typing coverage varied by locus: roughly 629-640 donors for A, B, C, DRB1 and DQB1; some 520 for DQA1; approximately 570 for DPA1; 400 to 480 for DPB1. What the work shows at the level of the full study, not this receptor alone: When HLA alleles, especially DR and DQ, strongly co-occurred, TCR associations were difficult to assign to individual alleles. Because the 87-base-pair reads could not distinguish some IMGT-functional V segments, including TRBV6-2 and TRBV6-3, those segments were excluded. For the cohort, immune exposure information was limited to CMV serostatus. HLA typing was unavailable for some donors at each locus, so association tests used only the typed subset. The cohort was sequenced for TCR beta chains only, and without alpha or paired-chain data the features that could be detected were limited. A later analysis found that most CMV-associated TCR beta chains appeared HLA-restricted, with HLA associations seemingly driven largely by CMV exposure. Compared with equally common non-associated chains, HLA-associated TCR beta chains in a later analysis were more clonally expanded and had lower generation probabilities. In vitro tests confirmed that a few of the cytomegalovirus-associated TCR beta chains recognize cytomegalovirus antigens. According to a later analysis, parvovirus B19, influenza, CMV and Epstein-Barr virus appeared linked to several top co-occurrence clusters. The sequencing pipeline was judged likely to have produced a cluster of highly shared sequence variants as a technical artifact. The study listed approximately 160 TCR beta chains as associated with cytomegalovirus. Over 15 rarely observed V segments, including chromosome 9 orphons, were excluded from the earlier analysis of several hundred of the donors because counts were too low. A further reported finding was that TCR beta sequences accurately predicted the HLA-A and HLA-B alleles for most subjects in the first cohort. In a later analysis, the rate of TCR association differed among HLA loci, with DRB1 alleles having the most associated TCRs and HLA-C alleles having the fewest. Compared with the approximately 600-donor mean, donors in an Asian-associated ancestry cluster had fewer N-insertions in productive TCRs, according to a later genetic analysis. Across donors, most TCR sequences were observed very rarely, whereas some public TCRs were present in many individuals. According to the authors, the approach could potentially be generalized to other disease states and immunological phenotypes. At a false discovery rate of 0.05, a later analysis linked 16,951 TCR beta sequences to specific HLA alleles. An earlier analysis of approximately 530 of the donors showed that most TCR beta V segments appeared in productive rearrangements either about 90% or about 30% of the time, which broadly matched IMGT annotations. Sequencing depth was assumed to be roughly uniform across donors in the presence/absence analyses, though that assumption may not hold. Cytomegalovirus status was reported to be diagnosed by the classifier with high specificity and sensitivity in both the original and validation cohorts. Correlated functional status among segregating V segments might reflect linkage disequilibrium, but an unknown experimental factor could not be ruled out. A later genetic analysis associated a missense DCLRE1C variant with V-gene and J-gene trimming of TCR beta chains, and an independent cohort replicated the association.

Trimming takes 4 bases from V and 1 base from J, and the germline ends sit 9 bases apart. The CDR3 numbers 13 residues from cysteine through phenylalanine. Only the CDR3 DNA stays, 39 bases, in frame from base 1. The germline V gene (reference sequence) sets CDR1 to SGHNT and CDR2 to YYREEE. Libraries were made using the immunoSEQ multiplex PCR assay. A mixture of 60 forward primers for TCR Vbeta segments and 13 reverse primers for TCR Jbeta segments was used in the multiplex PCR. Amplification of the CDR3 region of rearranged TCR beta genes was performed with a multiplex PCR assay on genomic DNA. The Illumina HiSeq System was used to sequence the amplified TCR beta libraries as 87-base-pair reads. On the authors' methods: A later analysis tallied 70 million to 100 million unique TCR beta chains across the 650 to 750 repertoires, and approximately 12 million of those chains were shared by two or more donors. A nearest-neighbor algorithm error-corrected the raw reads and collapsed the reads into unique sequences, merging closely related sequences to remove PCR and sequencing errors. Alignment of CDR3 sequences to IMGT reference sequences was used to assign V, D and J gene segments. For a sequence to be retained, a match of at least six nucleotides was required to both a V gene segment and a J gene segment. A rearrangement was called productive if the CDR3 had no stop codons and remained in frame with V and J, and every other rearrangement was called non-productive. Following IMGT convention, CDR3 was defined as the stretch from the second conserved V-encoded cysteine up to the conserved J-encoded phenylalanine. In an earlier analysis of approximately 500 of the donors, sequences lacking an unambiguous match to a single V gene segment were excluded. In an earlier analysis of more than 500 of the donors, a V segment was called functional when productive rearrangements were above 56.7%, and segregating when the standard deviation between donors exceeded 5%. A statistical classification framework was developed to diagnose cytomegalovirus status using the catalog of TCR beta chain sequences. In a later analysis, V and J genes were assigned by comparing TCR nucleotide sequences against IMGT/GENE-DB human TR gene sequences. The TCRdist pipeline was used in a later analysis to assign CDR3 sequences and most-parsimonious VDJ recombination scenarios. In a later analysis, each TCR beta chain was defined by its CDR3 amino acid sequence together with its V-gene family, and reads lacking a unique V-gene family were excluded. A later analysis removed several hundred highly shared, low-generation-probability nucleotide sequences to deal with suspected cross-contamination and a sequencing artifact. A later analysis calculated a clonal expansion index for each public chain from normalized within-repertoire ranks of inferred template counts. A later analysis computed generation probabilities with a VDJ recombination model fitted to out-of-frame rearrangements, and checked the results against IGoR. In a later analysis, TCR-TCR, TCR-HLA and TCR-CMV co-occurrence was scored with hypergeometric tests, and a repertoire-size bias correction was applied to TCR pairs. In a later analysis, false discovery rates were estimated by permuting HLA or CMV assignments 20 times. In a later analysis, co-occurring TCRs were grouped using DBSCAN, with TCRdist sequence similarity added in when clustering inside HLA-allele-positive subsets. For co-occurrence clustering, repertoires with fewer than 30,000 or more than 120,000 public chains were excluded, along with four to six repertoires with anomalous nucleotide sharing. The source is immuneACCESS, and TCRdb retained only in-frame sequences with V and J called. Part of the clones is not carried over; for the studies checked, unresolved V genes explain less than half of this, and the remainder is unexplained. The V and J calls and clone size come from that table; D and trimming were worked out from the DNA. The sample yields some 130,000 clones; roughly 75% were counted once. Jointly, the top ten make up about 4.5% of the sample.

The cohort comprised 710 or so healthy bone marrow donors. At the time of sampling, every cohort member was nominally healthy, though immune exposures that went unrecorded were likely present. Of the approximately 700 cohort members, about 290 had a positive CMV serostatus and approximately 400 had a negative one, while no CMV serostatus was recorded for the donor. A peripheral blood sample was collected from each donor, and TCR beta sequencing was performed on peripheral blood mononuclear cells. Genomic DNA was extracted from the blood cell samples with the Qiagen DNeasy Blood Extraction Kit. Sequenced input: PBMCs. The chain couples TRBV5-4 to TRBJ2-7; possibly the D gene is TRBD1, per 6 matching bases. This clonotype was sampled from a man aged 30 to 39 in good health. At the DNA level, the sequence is TGTGCCAGCAGCGGAGGACAGTCCTACGAGCAGTACTTC. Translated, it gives CASSGGQSYEQYF. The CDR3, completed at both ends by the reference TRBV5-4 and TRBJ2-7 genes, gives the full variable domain ETGVTQSPTHLIKTRGQQVTLRCSSQSGHNTVSWYQQALGQGPQFIFQYYREEENGRGNFPPRFSGLQFPNYSSELNVNALELDDSALYLCASSGGQSYEQYFGPGTRLTVT.